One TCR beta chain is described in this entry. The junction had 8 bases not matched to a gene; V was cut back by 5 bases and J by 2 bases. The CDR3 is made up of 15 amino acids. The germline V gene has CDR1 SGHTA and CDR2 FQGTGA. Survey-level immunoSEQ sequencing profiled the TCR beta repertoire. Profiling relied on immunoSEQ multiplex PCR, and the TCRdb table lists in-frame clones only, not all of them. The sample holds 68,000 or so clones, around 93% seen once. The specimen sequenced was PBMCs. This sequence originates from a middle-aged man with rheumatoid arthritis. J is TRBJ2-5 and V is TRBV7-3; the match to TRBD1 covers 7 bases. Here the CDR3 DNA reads TGTGCCAGCAGCCCAGGGACAGTAGCTCAAGAGACCCAGTACTTC. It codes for CASSPGTVAQETQYF.